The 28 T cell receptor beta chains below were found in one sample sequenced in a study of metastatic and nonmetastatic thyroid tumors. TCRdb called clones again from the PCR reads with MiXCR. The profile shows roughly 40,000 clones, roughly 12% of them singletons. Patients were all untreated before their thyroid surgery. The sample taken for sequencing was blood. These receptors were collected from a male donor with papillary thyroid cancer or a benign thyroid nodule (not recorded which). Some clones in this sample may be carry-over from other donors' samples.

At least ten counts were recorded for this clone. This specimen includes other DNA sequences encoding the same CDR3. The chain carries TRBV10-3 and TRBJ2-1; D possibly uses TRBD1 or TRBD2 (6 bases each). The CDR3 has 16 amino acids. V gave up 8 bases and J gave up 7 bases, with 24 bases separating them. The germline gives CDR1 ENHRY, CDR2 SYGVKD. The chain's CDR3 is CAIGGGGTTEGNEQFF. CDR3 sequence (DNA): TGTGCCATCGGTGGGGGCGGGACCACTGAGGGGAATGAGCAGTTCTTC.

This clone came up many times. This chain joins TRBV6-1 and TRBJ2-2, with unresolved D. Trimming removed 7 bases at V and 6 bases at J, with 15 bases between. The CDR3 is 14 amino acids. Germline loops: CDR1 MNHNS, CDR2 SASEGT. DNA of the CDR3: TGTGCCAGCATTGAGAACCCGTTCGCCGGGGAGCTGTTTTTT. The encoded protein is CASIENPFAGELFF.

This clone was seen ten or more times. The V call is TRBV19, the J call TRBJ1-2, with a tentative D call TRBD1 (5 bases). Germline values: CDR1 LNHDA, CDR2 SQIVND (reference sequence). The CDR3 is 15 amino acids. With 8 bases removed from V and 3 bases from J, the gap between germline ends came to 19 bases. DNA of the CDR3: TGTGCCAGTCATTCCGGGACGGAGGACCACTATGGCTACACCTTC. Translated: CASHSGTEDHYGYTF.

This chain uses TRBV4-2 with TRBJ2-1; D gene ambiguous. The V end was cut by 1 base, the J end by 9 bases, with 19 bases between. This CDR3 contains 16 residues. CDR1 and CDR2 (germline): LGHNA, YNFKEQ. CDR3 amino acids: CASSQVEPFPLGEQFF. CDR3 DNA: TGTGCCAGCAGCCAAGTCGAACCGTTCCCCCTCGGTGAGCAGTTCTTC.

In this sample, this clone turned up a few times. Here the CDR3 DNA reads TGTGCCAGCAGTTCTCTCCCCGGGACTAGCGGCGTGATGGATGAGCAGTTCTTC. It codes for CASSSLPGTSGVMDEQFF. The chain is built from TRBV6-2 or TRBV6-3 and TRBJ2-1; TRBD2 aligns across 11 bases. The CDR3 covers 18 residues. V gave up 4 bases and J gave up 8 bases; unmatched junction bases: 16. Germline lookup yields CDR1 MNHEY and CDR2 SVGEGT.

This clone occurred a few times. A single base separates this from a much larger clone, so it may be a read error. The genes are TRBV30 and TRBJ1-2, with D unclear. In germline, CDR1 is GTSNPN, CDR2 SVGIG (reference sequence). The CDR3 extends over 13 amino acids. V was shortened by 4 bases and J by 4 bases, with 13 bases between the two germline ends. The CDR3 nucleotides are TGTGCCTGGATCCCGGAACGTGGCTATGGCTACACCTTC. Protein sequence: CAWIPERGYGYTF.

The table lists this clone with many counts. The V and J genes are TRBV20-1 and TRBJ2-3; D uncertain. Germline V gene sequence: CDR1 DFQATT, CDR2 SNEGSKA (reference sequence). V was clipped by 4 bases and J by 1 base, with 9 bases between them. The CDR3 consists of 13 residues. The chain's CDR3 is CSAILDGTDTQYF. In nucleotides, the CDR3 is TGCAGTGCTATTCTAGACGGCACAGATACGCAGTATTTT.

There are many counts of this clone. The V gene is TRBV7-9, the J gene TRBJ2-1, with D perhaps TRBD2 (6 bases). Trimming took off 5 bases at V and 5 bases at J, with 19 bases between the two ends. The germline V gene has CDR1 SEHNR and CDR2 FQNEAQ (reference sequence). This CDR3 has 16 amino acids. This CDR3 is CASSPYAGRRNNEQFF. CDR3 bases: TGTGCCAGCAGCCCATACGCGGGGAGGAGGAACAATGAGCAGTTCTTC.

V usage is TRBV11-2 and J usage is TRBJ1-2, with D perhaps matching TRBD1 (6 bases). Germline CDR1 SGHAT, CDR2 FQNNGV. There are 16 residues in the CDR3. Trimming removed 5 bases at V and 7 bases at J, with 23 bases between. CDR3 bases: TGTGCCAGCAGCCCCGGGACCGGCCGGGAAGGGGGTGGCTACACCTTC. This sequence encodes CASSPGTGREGGGYTF.

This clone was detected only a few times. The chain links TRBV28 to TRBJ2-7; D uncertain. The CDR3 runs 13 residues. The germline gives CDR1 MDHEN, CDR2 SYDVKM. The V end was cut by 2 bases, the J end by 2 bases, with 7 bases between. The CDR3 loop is CASSLASPYEQYF. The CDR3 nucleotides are TGTGCCAGCAGTTTAGCTTCTCCCTACGAGCAGTACTTC. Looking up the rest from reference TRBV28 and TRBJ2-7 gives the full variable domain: DVKVTQSSRYLVKRTGEKVFLECVQDMDHENMFWYRQDPGLGLRLIYFSYDVKMKEKGDIPEGYSVSREKKERFSLILESASTNQTSMYLCASSLASPYEQYFGPGTRLTVT.

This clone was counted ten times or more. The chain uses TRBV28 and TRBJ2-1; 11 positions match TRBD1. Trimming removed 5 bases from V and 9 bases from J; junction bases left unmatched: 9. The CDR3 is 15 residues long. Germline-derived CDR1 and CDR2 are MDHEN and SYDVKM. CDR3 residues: CASSTPGQGATEQFF. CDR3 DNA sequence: TGTGCCAGCAGTACCCCCGGACAGGGGGCAACTGAGCAGTTCTTC.

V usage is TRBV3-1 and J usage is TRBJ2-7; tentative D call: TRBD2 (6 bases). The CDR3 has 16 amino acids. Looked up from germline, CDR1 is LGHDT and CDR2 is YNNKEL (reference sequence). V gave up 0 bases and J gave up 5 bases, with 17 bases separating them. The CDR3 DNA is TGTGCCAGCAGCCAAGAACTTCTCGGGAGTAAGGACGAGCAGTACTTC. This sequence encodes CASSQELLGSKDEQYF.

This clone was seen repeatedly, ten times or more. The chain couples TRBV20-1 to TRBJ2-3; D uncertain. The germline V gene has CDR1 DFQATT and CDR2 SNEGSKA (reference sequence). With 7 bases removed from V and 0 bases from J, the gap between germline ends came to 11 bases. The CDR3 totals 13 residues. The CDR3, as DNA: TGCAGTGGGGTGTTGGCGAGCACAGATACGCAGTATTTT. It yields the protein CSGVLASTDTQYF.

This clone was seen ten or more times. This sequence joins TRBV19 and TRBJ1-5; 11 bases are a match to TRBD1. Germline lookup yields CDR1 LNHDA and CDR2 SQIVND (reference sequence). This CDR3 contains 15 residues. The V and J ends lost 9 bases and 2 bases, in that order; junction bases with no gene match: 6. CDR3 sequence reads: CASGQGAWGNQPQHF. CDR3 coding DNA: TGTGCCAGCGGACAGGGGGCTTGGGGCAATCAGCCCCAGCATTTT.

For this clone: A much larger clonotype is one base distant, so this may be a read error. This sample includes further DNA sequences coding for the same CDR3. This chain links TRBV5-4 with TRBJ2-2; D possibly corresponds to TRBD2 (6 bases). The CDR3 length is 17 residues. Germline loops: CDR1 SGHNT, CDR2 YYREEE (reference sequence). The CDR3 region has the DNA TGTGCCAGCAGCTTACCCCCTGGAGGGTTGGACACCGGGGAACTGTTTTTT. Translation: CASSLPPGGLDTGELFF.

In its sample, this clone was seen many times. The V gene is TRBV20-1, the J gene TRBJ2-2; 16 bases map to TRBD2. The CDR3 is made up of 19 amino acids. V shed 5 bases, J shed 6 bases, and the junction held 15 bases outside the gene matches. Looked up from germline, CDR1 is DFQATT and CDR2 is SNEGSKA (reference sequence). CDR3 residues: CSARTGTSGRGSLSGELFF. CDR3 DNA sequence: TGCAGTGCTCGCACCGGGACTAGCGGGAGGGGGTCTCTTTCCGGGGAGCTGTTTTTT.

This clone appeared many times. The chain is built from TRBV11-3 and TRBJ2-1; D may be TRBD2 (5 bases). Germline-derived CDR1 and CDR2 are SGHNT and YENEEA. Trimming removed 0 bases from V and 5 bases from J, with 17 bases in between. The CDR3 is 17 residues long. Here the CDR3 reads CASSLDGWVACDNEQFF. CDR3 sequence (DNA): TGTGCCAGCAGCTTAGATGGGTGGGTAGCGTGTGACAATGAGCAGTTCTTC.

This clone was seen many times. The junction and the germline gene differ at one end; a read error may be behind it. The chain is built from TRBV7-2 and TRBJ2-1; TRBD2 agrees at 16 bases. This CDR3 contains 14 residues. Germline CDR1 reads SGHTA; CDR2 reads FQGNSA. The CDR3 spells CASSPGLAGGPGVF. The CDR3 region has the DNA TGTGCCAGCAGCCCGGGACTAGCGGGAGGGCCTGGAGTCTTC.

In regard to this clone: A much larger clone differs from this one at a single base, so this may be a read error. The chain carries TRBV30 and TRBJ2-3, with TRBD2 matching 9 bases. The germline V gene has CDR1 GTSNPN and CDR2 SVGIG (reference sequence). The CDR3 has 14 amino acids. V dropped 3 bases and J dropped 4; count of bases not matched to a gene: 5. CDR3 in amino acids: CAWSRGRAADTQYF. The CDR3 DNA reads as TGTGCCTGGAGCCGCGGGAGGGCGGCAGATACGCAGTATTTT.

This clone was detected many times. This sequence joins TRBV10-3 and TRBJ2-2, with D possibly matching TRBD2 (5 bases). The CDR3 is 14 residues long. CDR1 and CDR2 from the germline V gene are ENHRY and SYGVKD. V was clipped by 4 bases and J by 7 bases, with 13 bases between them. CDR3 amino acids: CAISASGGSGELFF. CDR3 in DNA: TGTGCCATCAGTGCCTCGGGTGGGAGCGGGGAGCTGTTTTTT.

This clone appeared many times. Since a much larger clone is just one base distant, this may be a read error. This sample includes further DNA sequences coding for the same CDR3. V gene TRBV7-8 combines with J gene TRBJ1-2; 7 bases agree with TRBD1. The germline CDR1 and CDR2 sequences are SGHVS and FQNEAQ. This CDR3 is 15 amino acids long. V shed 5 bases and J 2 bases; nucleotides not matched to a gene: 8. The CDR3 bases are TGTGCCAGCAGCCCTCCAGGGGGACGCAACTATGGCTACACCTTC. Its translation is CASSPPGGRNYGYTF.

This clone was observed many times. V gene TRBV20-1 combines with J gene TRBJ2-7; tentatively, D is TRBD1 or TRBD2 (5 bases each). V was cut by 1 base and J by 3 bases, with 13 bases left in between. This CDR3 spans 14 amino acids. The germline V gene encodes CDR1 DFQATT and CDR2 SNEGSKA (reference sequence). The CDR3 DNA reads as TGCAGTGCTAGAGGAGGGAGAGGGGACTACGAGCAGTACTTC. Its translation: CSARGGRGDYEQYF.

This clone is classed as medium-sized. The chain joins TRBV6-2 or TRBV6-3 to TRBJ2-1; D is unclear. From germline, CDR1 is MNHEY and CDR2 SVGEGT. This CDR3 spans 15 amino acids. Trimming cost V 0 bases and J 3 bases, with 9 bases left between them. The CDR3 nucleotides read TGTGCCAGCAGTTACTCGGTCTCGGGCTACAATGAGCAGTTCTTC. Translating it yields CASSYSVSGYNEQFF.

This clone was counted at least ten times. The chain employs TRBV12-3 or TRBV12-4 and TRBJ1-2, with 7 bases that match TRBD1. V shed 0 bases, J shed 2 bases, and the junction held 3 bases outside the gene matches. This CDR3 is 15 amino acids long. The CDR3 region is CASSLAQTGNYGYTF. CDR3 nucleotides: TGTGCCAGCAGTTTAGCCCAGACAGGGAACTATGGCTACACCTTC.

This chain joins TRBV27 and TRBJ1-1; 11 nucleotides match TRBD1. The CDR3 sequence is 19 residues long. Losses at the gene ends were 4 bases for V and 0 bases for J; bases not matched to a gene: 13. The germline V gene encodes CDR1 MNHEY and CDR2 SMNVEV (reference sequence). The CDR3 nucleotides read TGTGCCAGCAGTTCATACTCGAGGACAGGGGGCCGACTGAACACTGAAGCTTTCTTT. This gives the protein CASSSYSRTGGRLNTEAFF.

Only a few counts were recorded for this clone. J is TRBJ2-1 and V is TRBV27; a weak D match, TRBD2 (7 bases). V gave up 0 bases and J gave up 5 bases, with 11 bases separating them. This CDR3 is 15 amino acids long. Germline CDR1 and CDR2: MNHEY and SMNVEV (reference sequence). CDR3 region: CASSLSNGGHNEQFF. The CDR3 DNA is TGTGCCAGCAGTTTATCGAACGGGGGGCACAATGAGCAGTTCTTC.

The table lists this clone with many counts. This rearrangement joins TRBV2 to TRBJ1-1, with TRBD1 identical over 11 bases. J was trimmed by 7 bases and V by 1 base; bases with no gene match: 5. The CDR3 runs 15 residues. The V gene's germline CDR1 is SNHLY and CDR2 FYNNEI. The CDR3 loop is CASSEGGTGGGEAFF. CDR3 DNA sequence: TGTGCCAGCAGTGAAGGGGGGACAGGGGGAGGTGAAGCTTTCTTT.

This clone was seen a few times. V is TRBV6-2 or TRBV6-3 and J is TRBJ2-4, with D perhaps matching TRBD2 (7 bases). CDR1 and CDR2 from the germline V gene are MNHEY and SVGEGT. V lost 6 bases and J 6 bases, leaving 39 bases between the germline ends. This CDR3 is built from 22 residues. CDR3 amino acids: CASRRPRDRGAPLWEGLNIQYF. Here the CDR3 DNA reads TGTGCCAGCAGACGCCCGCGGGATCGGGGGGCTCCCTTATGGGAAGGGTTAAACATTCAGTACTTC.